The source of this T cell receptor (beta chain) is a study of radiotherapy plus CTLA-4 blockade in lung cancer. About the study: Objective responses were documented in around a sixth of patients, with disease control in roughly 34%.

Study results and limitations: Tumor-origin TCR clones grew in blood after radiotherapy plus ipilimumab. According to reports, early shifts in blood T cell clones, alongside interferon-beta, forecast response most accurately.

People whose metastatic non-small-cell lung cancer was chemo-refractory got focal radiation along with CTLA-4 blockade by ipilimumab. The germline V gene has CDR1 SEHNR and CDR2 FQNEAQ (reference sequence). Trimming took 5 bases from V and 2 from J; bases not matched to a gene: 6. The CDR3 is 15 amino acids. This clone is a singleton in its sample. As yet, its antigen is unknown. Data came from immunoSEQ multiplex PCR; TCRdb stores just in-frame clones and leaves some out. The table includes tens of thousands of clones, around 79% detected once. The sequence was collected from a human donor with non-small cell lung cancer who had a partial response to radiotherapy plus ipilimumab. Some clones in this sample may be carry-over from other donors' samples. This material consisted of peripheral blood, taken from a patient treated with radiotherapy plus ipilimumab. J is TRBJ2-7 and V is TRBV7-9; 10 bases match TRBD1. The CDR3 DNA is TGTGCCAGCAGCCCCGACAGGGGGCGGACCTACGAGCAGTACTTC. Residues: CASSPDRGRTYEQYF.